This TCR beta chain comes out of a study of blood T cells in healthy people across ages. On the study more broadly: About one barcoded beta molecule per two T cells came from capture by template switching.

The CDR3 consists of 15 residues. Germline-derived CDR1 and CDR2 are KGHSH and LQKENI. V was shortened by 4 bases and J by 2 bases, with 14 bases between the two germline ends. A second PCR, run for 7 to 11 cycles, used a sample-barcoded 5' primer plus a J-beta primer mix. In TCRdb, the 5' RACE reads were re-called with MiXCR into one record per CDR3 protein. The sample includes around 1,900,000 distinct CDR3 sequences, about two fifths seen only once; the top ten take 23%. At least ten counts were recorded for this clonotype. The receptor's source is a human donor in good health. The chain uses TRBV18 and TRBJ1-2; tentative D call: TRBD1 (5 bases). Material for sequencing was blood. This chain's CDR3 is CASSQLQNRNYGYTF. CDR3 in DNA: TGTGCCAGCTCACAACTGCAGAACAGGAACTATGGCTACACCTTC.